The rows below give T cell receptor beta chains drawn from one sample of a study of blood T cell repertoires in COVID-19. TCRdb's table, derived via immunoSEQ multiplex PCR, lists solely in-frame clones and lacks some. The data show some 220,000 clones, with about 80% seen just once and around 3% held by the top ten. Sequencing input: peripheral blood. Receptors originate from a woman aged 25 to 45 who had recovered from COVID-19. Both conserved end residues are part of each CDR3. D genes are given only for firm matches. The size of a clone is reported for some rows only, either as once, few or many, or as a class for expanded clones.

D | J | V | size | DNA | CDR3
. | TRBJ1-1 | TRBV6-5 | . | TGTGCCAGCAGTTCGGTTATTGAAGCTTTCTTT | CASSSVIEAFF
TRBD2 | TRBJ2-1 | TRBV11-2 | . | TGTGCCAGCAGCTTAGCTCTAGCGGGTGCACTGAATGAGCAGTTCTTC | CASSLALAGALNEQFF
. | TRBJ1-3 | TRBV5-6 | . | TGTGCCAGCAGCCTCACCGGGACAACTGGAAACACCATATATTTT | CASSLTGTTGNTIYF
. | TRBJ1-6 | TRBV12-3/TRBV12-4 | once | TGTGCCAGCAGTTGGGCTGGGAATTCACCCCTCCACTTT | CASSWAGNSPLHF
. | TRBJ2-7 | TRBV10-3 | . | TGTGCCATCAGTGAGTGGAAGTTCACCGGGGCGACAGGAAGCTACGAGCAGTACTTC | CAISEWKFTGATGSYEQYF
TRBD1 | TRBJ1-2 | TRBV6-5 | . | TGTGCCAGCTTTCCCGGGACAGGTCTATCCTATGGCTACACCTTC | CASFPGTGLSYGYTF
. | TRBJ1-1 | TRBV5-1 | . | TGCGCCAGCAGCCGGGAGGGTAGCACTGAAGCTTTCTTT | CASSREGSTEAFF
TRBD2 | TRBJ2-7 | TRBV28 | . | TGTGCCAGCAGCTCCCGACCCGGGACTAGCGGGGACTACGAGCAGTACTTC | CASSSRPGTSGDYEQYF
TRBD1 | TRBJ2-1 | TRBV7-9 | . | TGTGCCAGCAGCGGCGGACAGGGGGCGAGAAGTAGCTCCTACAATGAGCAGTTCTTC | CASSGGQGARSSSYNEQFF
TRBD2 | TRBJ2-1 | TRBV5-5 | few | TGTGCCAGCAGCCCTAGCGGGAACCCCTTTGGTGAGCAGTTCTTC | CASSPSGNPFGEQFF
TRBD2 | TRBJ2-7 | TRBV19 | once | TGTGCCAGTAGTCTTTCCGGGACTAGCGGGAAGTACGAGCAGTACTTC | CASSLSGTSGKYEQYF
TRBD1 | TRBJ1-1 | TRBV30 | . | TGTGCCTGGAGTGCGTGGACAGGGACAATGGGGACTGAAGCTTTCTTT | CAWSAWTGTMGTEAFF
TRBD2 | TRBJ2-7 | TRBV7-9 | . | TGTGCCAGCAGCTCCGGGGGGAGTGGGATGACACAGTACTTC | CASSSGGSGMTQYF
. | TRBJ1-5 | TRBV6-5 | . | TGTGCCAGCAGTATCCAGGGTGATCAGCCCCAGCATTTT | CASSIQGDQPQHF
. | TRBJ2-5 | TRBV5-1 | . | TGCGCCAGCAGCTTGAACAGGCAAGAGACCCAGTACTTC | CASSLNRQETQYF
TRBD2 | TRBJ2-3 | TRBV7-3 | . | TGTGCCAGCAGCGAACTCCTCACCCGGCTAGCGGGTCCGGGCACAGATACGCAGTATTTT | CASSELLTRLAGPGTDTQYF
. | TRBJ2-7 | TRBV11-2 | . | TGTGCCAGCAGCTTAGGGGCTGCGGGTCCCTCCTACGAGCAGTACTTC | CASSLGAAGPSYEQYF
TRBD2 | TRBJ2-3 | TRBV4-1 | . | TGCGCCAGCAGCCATCCGACTAGCGGGAGGACAGATACGCAGTATTTT | CASSHPTSGRTDTQYF
TRBD1 | TRBJ1-2 | TRBV19 | . | TGTGCCACCCTTGACAGGGGAACATATGGCTACACCTTC | CATLDRGTYGYTF
. | TRBJ2-3 | TRBV19 | . | TGTGCCAGTAGCCCCGAGAGAAGAGGTGGGACAGATACGCAGTATTTT | CASSPERRGGTDTQYF
TRBD1 | TRBJ2-7 | TRBV6-6 | . | TGTGCCAGCAGTTACTCCACAGGGGGCAACGACGAGCAGTACTTC | CASSYSTGGNDEQYF
TRBD2 | TRBJ2-3 | TRBV9 | . | TGTGCCAGCAGCGTAGTGCTAGCGGGGACAGATACGCAGTATTTT | CASSVVLAGTDTQYF
. | TRBJ2-3 | TRBV7-8 | . | TGTGCCAGCAGCTTAAAGAGGGCCGGGATGGGAGATACGCAGTATTTT | CASSLKRAGMGDTQYF
TRBD2 | TRBJ2-5 | TRBV19 | . | TGTGCCAGCGCTAGGGGAGGGCCGGTCGGGGAGACCCAGTACTTC | CASARGGPVGETQYF
TRBD2 | TRBJ2-1 | TRBV27 | . | TGTGCCAGCAGTGACGCTGCGGGGGGTCTCAGTGAGCAGTTCTTC | CASSDAAGGLSEQFF
TRBD1 | TRBJ2-5 | TRBV2 | . | TGTGCCAGCAGTGAAGCCCAGGGGGCGGCCAGAGAGACCCAGTACTTC | CASSEAQGAARETQYF
TRBD1 | TRBJ2-5 | TRBV11-2 | once | TGTGCCAGCAGCACAGGGGCCCGGGAGACCCAGTACTTC | CASSTGARETQYF
. | TRBJ2-3 | TRBV5-4 | few | TGTGCCAGCAGCTTACGGGACACAGATACGCAGTATTTT | CASSLRDTDTQYF
TRBD1 | TRBJ2-1 | TRBV30 | once | TGTGCCTGGATTTCGTGGGACAGGGATTTCTTC | CAWISWDRDFF
TRBD2 | TRBJ2-3 | TRBV2 | . | TGTGCCAGCAGGCCTACTAGCGGGAGGATCACAGATACGCAGTATTTT | CASRPTSGRITDTQYF
TRBD1 | TRBJ2-4 | TRBV7-8 | . | TGTGCCAGCAGCTTGACAGGGTTTGGAAACATTCAGTACTTC | CASSLTGFGNIQYF